This entry concerns a single T cell receptor (beta chain). Per the original data handling: Using reference gene primer amplification, nucleated cell counts were estimated. Sequencing used immunoSEQ multiplex PCR; TCRdb keeps in-frame clones, though not all of them. That table supplies the V and J calls and clone size; D and trimming were determined from the DNA. The table records 260,000 or so clones, roughly 86% of them present only once. This entry belongs to a study of blood T cell repertoires in COVID-19. Study in general: COVID-19 samples collected from the United States, Italy and Spain covered acute and convalescent phases. From T cells, B-cell-depleted T cells, or PBMCs came the material, which was cDNA or gDNA.

Residents of 24 US areas, aged 18 to 89 years, made up the participants. Specimen: PBMCs or T cells enriched from blood (not recorded which). The sequence came from a young woman with acute COVID-19.

CDR3 nucleotide sequence: TGTGCCAGCAGCTTAAATTCACAAGCGAACACCGGGGAGCTGTTTTTT. It translates to CASSLNSQANTGELFF. The chain employs TRBV7-6 and TRBJ2-2; D remains unclear. The CDR3 length is 16 residues. Germline V gene lookup returns CDR1 SGHVS and CDR2 FNYEAQ. V was clipped by 2 bases and J by 0 bases, with 10 bases between them.